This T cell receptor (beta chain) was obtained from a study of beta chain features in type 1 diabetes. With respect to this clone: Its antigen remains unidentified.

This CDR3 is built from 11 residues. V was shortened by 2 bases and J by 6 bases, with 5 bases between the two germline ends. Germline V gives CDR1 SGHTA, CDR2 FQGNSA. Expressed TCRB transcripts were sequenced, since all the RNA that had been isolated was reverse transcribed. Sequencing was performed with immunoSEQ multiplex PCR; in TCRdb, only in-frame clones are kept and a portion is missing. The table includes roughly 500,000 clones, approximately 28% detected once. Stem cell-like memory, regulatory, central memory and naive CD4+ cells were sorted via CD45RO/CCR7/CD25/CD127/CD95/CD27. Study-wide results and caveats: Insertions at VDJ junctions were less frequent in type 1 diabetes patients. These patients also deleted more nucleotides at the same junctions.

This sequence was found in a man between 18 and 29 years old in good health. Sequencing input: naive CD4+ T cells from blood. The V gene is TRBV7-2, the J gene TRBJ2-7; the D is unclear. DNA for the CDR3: TGTGCCAGCAGCTTATGGGGCGAGCAGTACTTC. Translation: CASSLWGEQYF.